Listed here are 31 T cell receptor beta chains from one sample, sequenced in a study of esophageal squamous cell carcinoma under preoperative chemotherapy. Described time point: after preoperative PTX-NDP chemotherapy. TCRdb recomputed calls from the PCR reads with MiXCR, one row per CDR3 protein. The sample lists around 34,000 distinct CDR3 sequences, approximately 51% seen once, with roughly 25% in the top ten. The sample was taken from a patient given preoperative chemotherapy. Receptors originate from a human donor with esophageal squamous cell carcinoma. The donor label of this sample is uncertain.

This sequence joins TRBV6-5 and TRBJ2-7, with 13 bases aligning to TRBD2. The CDR3 length is 15 residues. Looked up from germline, CDR1 is MNHEY and CDR2 is SVGAGI. V lost 5 bases to trimming and J lost 4 bases; unmatched junction nucleotides: 5. This CDR3 reads CASSTSGRASYEQYF. Written as DNA, the CDR3 is TGTGCCAGCAGTACTAGCGGGAGGGCCTCGTACGAGCAGTACTTC.

The rearrangement uses TRBV7-2 and TRBJ2-3; no clear D. The V gene lost 4 bases and the J gene lost 14 bases, with 19 bases spanning the gap. Germline loops: CDR1 SGHTA, CDR2 FQGNSA. CDR3 length: 13 residues. The CDR3 DNA is TGTGCCAGCAGCTCTCCGAACACCGATAAGCTGTATTTT. This sequence encodes CASSSPNTDKLYF.

Concerning this clonotype itself: One junction end disagrees with the germline gene, perhaps due to a read error. The chain joins TRBV7-6 to TRBJ2-5; 9 positions agree with TRBD2. This CDR3 contains 16 residues. Germline loops: CDR1 SGHVS, CDR2 FNYEAQ. DNA for the CDR3: TGTGCCAGCAGGTGTTCTGGCGGGGGGGACCCAGAGACCCAGTATTTC. As protein: CASRCSGGGDPETQYF.

There are a few counts of this clonotype. V is TRBV10-3 and J is TRBJ1-2; D is ambiguous. Trimming cost V 10 bases and J 6 bases, with 21 bases left between them. The CDR3 has 14 residues. CDR1 ENHRY and CDR2 SYGVKD come from the germline V gene. The CDR3 coding sequence is TGTGCCACCCAACGACAAACGGGGAGGCATGGCTACACCTTC. Translated, it gives CATQRQTGRHGYTF.

The V and J genes are TRBV6-1 and TRBJ2-1; D might be TRBD1 (6 bases). V lost 5 bases, J lost 3 bases, and 8 bases lay in between. This CDR3 region has 13 residues. Germline CDR1 and CDR2: MNHNS and SASEGT. CDR3 sequence: CASSRDNYNEQFF. CDR3 sequence (DNA): TGTGCCAGCAGTCGGGACAACTACAATGAGCAGTTCTTC.

The genes are TRBV7-9 and TRBJ2-3, with D possibly being TRBD1 or TRBD2 (5 bases each). CDR1 and CDR2 (germline): SEHNR, FQNEAQ (reference sequence). With 3 bases removed from V and 12 bases from J, the gap between germline ends came to 25 bases. This CDR3 is built from 16 residues. The CDR3 loop reads CASSFLGERSKDTQYF. CDR3 coding DNA: TGTGCCAGCAGCTTCTTGGGGGAGAGGTCCAAAGACACTCAGTATTTT.

In this sample, this clonotype turned up once. A junction boundary mismatches the germline segment, possibly from a read error. The chain carries TRBV7-2 and TRBJ2-4, with 8 bases that match TRBD2. Germline-derived CDR1 and CDR2 are SGHTA and FQGNSA. The CDR3 totals 14 residues. This chain's CDR3 is CASSGGGGPDTQYF. CDR3 bases: TGTGCGAGCAGCGGGGGCGGGGGCCCAGATACCCAGTACTTC.

The chain has TRBV18 and TRBJ2-5, with a possible D match to TRBD2 (6 bases). Looked up from germline, CDR1 is KGHSH and CDR2 is LQKENI. This CDR3 region has 15 residues. V dropped 0 bases and J dropped 2 bases, with 10 bases sitting between them. CDR3 sequence reads: CASSPPTSVQETQYF. DNA for the CDR3: TGTGCCAGCTCACCACCGACTAGTGTACAAGAGACCCAGTACTTC.

This clonotype is classed as medium-sized. The chain couples TRBV7-8 to TRBJ2-3; 8 bases line up with TRBD2. The ends lost 1 base at V and 0 bases at J; junction bases unmatched: 3. This CDR3 has 16 residues. The V gene's germline CDR1 is SGHVS and CDR2 FQNEAQ. CDR3 residues: CASSLGGGRSTDTQYF. CDR3 bases: TGTGCCAGCAGCTTAGGCGGGGGGCGAAGCACAGATACGCAGTATTTT. The entire variable domain, with the rest obtained from reference TRBV7-8 and TRBJ2-3, is as follows: GAGVSQSPRYKVAKRGQDVALRCDPISGHVSLFWYQQALGQGPEFLTYFQNEAQLDKSGLPSDRFFAERPEGSVSTLKIQRTQQEDSAVYLCASSLGGGRSTDTQYFGPGTRLTVL.

The J gene is TRBJ2-5, the V gene TRBV11-1, with 7 bases matching TRBD1. The better agreement between TRBJ2-7 and the DNA end casts doubt on the J call. CDR3 length: 14 residues. CDR1 is SGHAT, CDR2 FQDESV, per germline (reference sequence). Here the CDR3 DNA reads TGTGCCAGCAGCGTCTCGGGACAGACCTACGAGCAGTACTTC. Its protein product is CASSVSGQTYEQYF.

This clonotype was seen a few times. V gene TRBV12-3 or TRBV12-4 combines with J gene TRBJ2-5; D gene unclear. Trimming stripped 3 bases from V and 2 bases from J, with 7 bases between. The length of the CDR3 is 13 residues. CDR3 amino acids: CASSLNRQETQYF. Written as DNA, the CDR3 is TGTGCCAGCAGTTTGAACAGACAAGAGACCCAGTACTTC.

A note on this clonotype: Without the conserved terminal phenylalanine or tryptophan, this CDR3 likely stems from a read error. It is unclear where the CDR3 begins or ends on the DNA, so no DNA is shown, and the CDR3 is as TCRdb lists it. The chain uses TRBV7-7 and TRBJ2-5; no DNA check was done on the table's D call, TRBD2. The CDR3 spans 16 amino acids, including both terminal residues. Germline V lookup: CDR1 SSHAT, CDR2 FNYEAQ (reference sequence). CDR3: CASSSLAGGFQKTQHS.

This clonotype was seen only once. This chain uses TRBV7-2 with TRBJ2-4, with D perhaps matching TRBD1 or TRBD2 (5 bases each). The CDR3 runs to 15 residues. Germline CDR1 and CDR2: SGHTA and FQGNSA. Between the trimmed V and J ends, which lost 4 bases and 12 bases, there was a span of 22 bases. CDR3 in amino acids: CASSSGLGARDTQYF. The CDR3 bases are TGTGCCAGCAGCTCGGGGCTGGGAGCCAGAGACACTCAGTACTTC.

The chain combines TRBV12-3 or TRBV12-4 with TRBJ2-7, with D perhaps matching TRBD1 (6 bases). V lost 2 bases to trimming and J lost 1 base, with 9 bases between them. The CDR3 spans 14 residues. In DNA form, the CDR3 reads TGTGCCAGCAGTTTACATGGACAGTCCTACGAGCAGTACTTC. Its protein product is CASSLHGQSYEQYF.

This clonotype is a singleton in its sample. One junction end does not reproduce the germline sequence, and a read error may be involved. The rearrangement joins TRBV12-3 or TRBV12-4 to TRBJ2-5, with D possibly TRBD2 on 7 matching bases. This CDR3 spans 16 amino acids. The CDR3 protein is CASSTTRGGAQDTQYF. For the CDR3, the DNA is TGTGCCAGCAGTACTACTAGGGGGGGGGCCCAAGATACCCAGTACTTC.

This chain links TRBV7-8 with TRBJ2-3; 8 bases match TRBD2. The CDR3 spans 16 residues. The junction had 12 bases not matched to a gene; V was cut back by 5 bases and J by 5 bases. CDR1 is SGHVS and CDR2 is FQNEAQ in the germline V gene. The CDR3: CASSNLAGGARDTQYF. Written as DNA, the CDR3 is TGTGCCAGCAGCAACCTGGCGGGGGGAGCCAGAGATACGCAGTATTTT.

Concerning this clonotype: One junction end disagrees with the germline gene, perhaps due to a read error. The CDR3 here is CGSKLTSLNAQFF. CDR3 sequence (DNA): TGTGGCAGCAAGCTGACAAGCCTCAATGCGCAGTTCTTT. V and J are TRBV11-3 and TRBJ2-1; D is unresolved. Germline assignment: CDR1 SGHNT and CDR2 YENEEA. The CDR3 loop spans 13 amino acids.

CDR3: CASGRGRNTQYF. CDR3 in DNA: TGTGCCAGCGGGCGAGGCAGGAACACGCAGTACTTC. The rearrangement joins TRBV7-8 to TRBJ2-4; D uncertain. CDR1 SGHVS and CDR2 FQNEAQ come from the germline V gene. V was clipped by 8 bases and J by 13 bases, with 18 bases between them. The CDR3 is 12 residues long.

The chain uses TRBV27 and TRBJ2-4, with D perhaps given as TRBD1 or TRBD2 (5 bases each). The CDR3 consists of 11 residues. Trimming removed 8 bases from V and 10 bases from J, with 12 bases in between. Germline V lookup: CDR1 MNHEY, CDR2 SMNVEV (reference sequence). The CDR3 sequence is CASRGGEIQYF. CDR3 coding DNA: TGTGCCAGCCGTGGGGGAGAGATTCAGTACTTC.

This clonotype was observed a single time. The conserved closing phenylalanine or tryptophan is absent in this CDR3, likely reflecting a read error. The chain employs TRBV7-3 and TRBJ2-5; TRBD1 or TRBD2 may be the D gene (5 bases each). CDR3 length: 14 residues. Germline V CDR1 and CDR2: SGHTA, FQGTGA. Trimming took off 5 bases at V and 7 bases at J, with 17 bases between the two ends. The CDR3 is CASSPVVGPGTQYS. As DNA, the CDR3 is TGTGCCAGCAGCCCCGTAGTGGGACCAGGGACCCAGTACTCC.

V and J are TRBV12-3 or TRBV12-4 and TRBJ2-1; D might be TRBD2 (6 bases). The assigned J gene may be wrong: the sequence end matches TRBJ2-7 better. This CDR3 is built from 12 residues. The CDR3 here is CASSVGGVEQYF. In DNA, the CDR3 is TGTGCCAGCAGTGTGGGGGGTGTCGAGCAGTACTTC.

About this clonotype itself: Sequence at one end of the junction differs from germline and may be a read error. The V gene is TRBV6-1, the J gene TRBJ2-3, with D possibly being TRBD2 (5 bases). Per germline, CDR1 MNHNS and CDR2 SASEGT. CDR3 length: 14 amino acids. The CDR3 loop is CAGRGQVSTDKQYF. CDR3 bases: TGTGCGGGCAGAGGGCAGGTGAGCACAGATAAGCAGTATTTT.

This clonotype was seen repeatedly, ten times or more. The chain employs TRBV5-1 and TRBJ2-6; TRBD2 is a possible D gene (5 bases). Germline CDR1 reads SGHRS; CDR2 reads YFSETQ. V was shortened by 0 bases and J by 0 bases, with 13 bases between the two germline ends. The CDR3 length is 18 residues. In DNA, the CDR3 is TGCGCCAGCAGCTTGGGTCCGGGGATGAGCTCTGGGGCCAACGTCCTGACTTTC. Protein product: CASSLGPGMSSGANVLTF.

As to this clonotype: The germline gene is not matched at one end of the junction; a read error may be the cause. J is TRBJ2-3 and V is TRBV27; perhaps TRBD1 as D (5 bases). From germline, CDR1 is MNHEY and CDR2 SMNVEV (reference sequence). This CDR3 is built from 15 residues. CDR3 region: CASSLGLGAENTQYF. The CDR3 DNA reads as TGTGCCAGCAGTTTGGGGCTAGGAGCCGAAAACACGCAGTATTTC.

The chain recombines TRBV12-3 or TRBV12-4 with TRBJ2-3; maybe TRBD2 (6 bases). With the DNA end fitting TRBJ2-7 better, the J assignment may be wrong. CDR3 size: 16 residues. The CDR3 spells CASSVTGVWAKNTQYF. The CDR3 coding sequence is TGTGCCAGCAGTGTTACGGGGGTGTGGGCCAAAAACACGCAGTACTTC.

As to this clonotype: The junction departs from the called germline gene at one end, perhaps through a read error. The chain combines TRBV11-2 with TRBJ2-4; 8 bases match TRBD2. This CDR3 is 16 amino acids long. CDR1 and CDR2 (germline): SGHAT, FQNNGV. CDR3 DNA sequence: TGTGCCAGCAGCTTATCAGGACTAGCTAGCACAGATATTCAGTATTTC. Translated, it gives CASSLSGLASTDIQYF. Together with reference TRBV11-2 and TRBJ2-4, the CDR3 gives the full variable domain: EAGVAQSPRYKIIEKRQSVAFWCNPISGHATLYWYQQILGQGPKLLIQFQNNGVVDDSQLPKDRFSAERLKGVDSTLKIQPAKLEDSAVYLCASSLSGLASTDIQYFGAGTRLSVL.

The chain recombines TRBV6-1 with TRBJ2-3; tentatively, D is TRBD2 (6 bases). V was cut by 5 bases and J by 6 bases, with 15 bases left in between. The CDR3 is 14 amino acids. Germline V lookup: CDR1 MNHNS, CDR2 SASEGT. In nucleotides, the CDR3 is TGTGCCAGCAGTCCGGTACTAGCCAACGATACGCAGTATTTT. Translation gives CASSPVLANDTQYF.

The V call is TRBV7-2, the J call TRBJ2-2; D is possibly TRBD2 (6 bases). Between the trimmed V and J ends, which lost 5 bases and 16 bases, there was a span of 26 bases. CDR1 SGHTA and CDR2 FQGNSA come from the germline V gene. CDR3 length: 15 residues. The CDR3 reads CASSAVGGSTGAQFF. The CDR3, as DNA: TGTGCCAGCAGCGCTGTCGGGGGAAGCACCGGGGCGCAGTTTTTT.

This clonotype was observed a few times. The chain joins TRBV7-2 to TRBJ2-1; 7 bases are a match to TRBD1. This CDR3 spans 13 amino acids. Germline CDR1 is SGHTA and CDR2 is FQGNSA. The junction had 4 bases not matched to a gene; V was cut back by 3 bases and J by 8 bases. The CDR3 DNA sequence: TGTGCCAGCAGCTTGGGACAGCTTGATGAGCAGTTCTTC. This gives the protein CASSLGQLDEQFF.

In this sample, this clonotype turned up a few times. The chain uses TRBV7-9 and TRBJ2-7; D ambiguous. Germline-derived CDR1 and CDR2 are SEHNR and FQNEAQ (reference sequence). This CDR3 is built from 13 residues. Trimming shortened V by 1 base and J by 6 bases, and 10 bases separated the two germline ends. CDR3 sequence: CASSLGWSSEQYF. The CDR3 DNA follows: TGTGCCAGCAGCTTAGGTTGGAGTTCCGAGCAGTACTTC.

Of note for this clonotype: The junction departs from the called germline gene at one end, perhaps through a read error. The gene calls are TRBV7-8 and TRBJ2-3; 8 positions match TRBD2. The CDR3 has 15 amino acids. CDR1 and CDR2 (germline): SGHVS, FQNEAQ. The CDR3 nucleotides read TGTGGCGGGGGGCTCGGGGGGGGCGGCCCAGATACCCAGTATTTT. This sequence encodes CGGGLGGGGPDTQYF.